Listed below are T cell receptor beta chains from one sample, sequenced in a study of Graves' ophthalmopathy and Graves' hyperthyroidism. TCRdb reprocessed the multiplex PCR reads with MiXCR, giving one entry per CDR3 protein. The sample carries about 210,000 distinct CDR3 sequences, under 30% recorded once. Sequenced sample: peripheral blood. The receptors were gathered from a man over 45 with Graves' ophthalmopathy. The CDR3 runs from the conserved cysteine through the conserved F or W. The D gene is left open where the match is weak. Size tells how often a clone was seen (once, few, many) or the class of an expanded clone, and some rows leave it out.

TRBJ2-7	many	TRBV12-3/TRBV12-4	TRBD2	CASSSTWGGGTSGYEQYF	TGTGCCAGCAGTTCTACCTGGGGAGGGGGGACTAGCGGGTACGAGCAGTACTTC
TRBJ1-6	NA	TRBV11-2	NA	CASSPGSYGNSPLHF	TGTGCCAGCAGCCCTGGTTCGTACGGGAATTCACCCCTCCACTTT
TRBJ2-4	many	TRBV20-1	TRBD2	CSASPGGPRNIQYF	TGCAGTGCTAGCCCGGGGGGACCCCGAAACATTCAGTACTTC
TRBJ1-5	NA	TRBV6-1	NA	CASRPGRHSNQPQHF	TGTGCCAGCAGACCGGGAAGACATAGCAATCAGCCCCAGCATTTT
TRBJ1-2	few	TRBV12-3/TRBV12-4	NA	CASSPLLSGYTF	TGTGCCAGCAGTCCCCTCCTTAGCGGCTACACCTTC
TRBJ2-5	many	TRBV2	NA	CASIPRTGNQETQYF	TGTGCCAGCATCCCTAGAACCGGGAACCAGGAGACCCAGTACTTC
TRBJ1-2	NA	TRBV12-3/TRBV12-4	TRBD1	CASSRDRLYGYTF	TGTGCCAGCAGTCGGGACAGGCTCTATGGCTACACCTTC
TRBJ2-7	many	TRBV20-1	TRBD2	CSLPATSGSPYEQYF	TGCAGCCTCCCCGCGACGAGCGGGAGCCCCTACGAGCAGTACTTC
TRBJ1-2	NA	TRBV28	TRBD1	CATLGQVYGYTF	TGTGCCACCCTCGGACAGGTCTATGGCTACACCTTC
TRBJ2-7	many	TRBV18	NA	CASSPAGAYEQYF	TGTGCCAGCTCACCGGCCGGAGCCTACGAGCAGTACTTC
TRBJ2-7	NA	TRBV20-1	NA	CSASQRDRTYEQYF	TGCAGTGCTAGTCAGCGGGACAGAACCTACGAGCAGTACTTC
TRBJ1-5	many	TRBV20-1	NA	CSARSAAEPQPQHF	TGCAGTGCTAGAAGTGCCGCAGAACCTCAGCCCCAGCATTTT
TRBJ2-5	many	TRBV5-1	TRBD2	CASSLAGTSGSQETQYF	TGCGCCAGCAGCTTGGCCGGGACTAGCGGGAGCCAAGAGACCCAGTACTTC
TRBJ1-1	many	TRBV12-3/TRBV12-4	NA	CASSFGQRGGAFF	TGTGCCAGCAGTTTCGGACAGAGAGGTGGAGCTTTCTTT
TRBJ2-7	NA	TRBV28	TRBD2	CASSSLAGEIYEQYF	TGTGCCAGCAGTTCGCTAGCGGGAGAAATCTACGAGCAGTACTTC
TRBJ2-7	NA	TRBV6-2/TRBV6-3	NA	CASSRTSLEQYF	TGTGCCAGCAGCCGGACATCTCTCGAGCAGTACTTC
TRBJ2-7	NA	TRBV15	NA	CATNGRDTYEQYF	TGTGCCACTAACGGGCGGGATACCTACGAGCAGTACTTC
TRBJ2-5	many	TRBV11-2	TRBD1	CASSLGDRGGETQYF	TGTGCCAGCAGCTTAGGAGACAGGGGAGGAGAGACCCAGTACTTC
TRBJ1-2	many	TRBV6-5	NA	CASRGIGYGYTF	TGTGCCAGCAGAGGGATTGGTTATGGCTACACCTTC
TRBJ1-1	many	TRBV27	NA	CASSLSMAASDEAFF	TGTGCCAGCAGTTTATCGATGGCTGCCTCGGATGAAGCTTTCTTT
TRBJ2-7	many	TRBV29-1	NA	CSVDSGGNEQYF	TGCAGCGTTGATTCTGGAGGAAACGAGCAGTACTTC
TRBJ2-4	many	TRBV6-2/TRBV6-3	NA	CASSQPDSPADIQYF	TGTGCCAGCAGCCAACCGGACAGCCCAGCGGACATTCAGTACTTC
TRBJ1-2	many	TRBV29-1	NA	CSVESGVGYTF	TGCAGCGTTGAATCAGGGGTCGGCTACACCTTC
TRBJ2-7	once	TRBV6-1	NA	CASSELGHMSSYEQYF	TGTGCCAGCAGTGAATTAGGACATATGAGCTCCTACGAGCAGTACTTC
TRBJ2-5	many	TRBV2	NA	CASSPNRNQETQYF	TGTGCCAGCAGTCCCAACAGGAACCAAGAGACCCAGTACTTC
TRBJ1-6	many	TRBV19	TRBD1	CASRGTDINSPLHF	TGTGCCAGTAGAGGGACAGATATTAATTCACCCCTCCACTTT
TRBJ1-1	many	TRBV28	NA	CASSWDYGRGWAEAFF	TGTGCCAGCAGTTGGGATTATGGGAGGGGTTGGGCTGAAGCTTTCTTT
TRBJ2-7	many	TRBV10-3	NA	CATQLRESYEQYF	TGTGCCACCCAACTTCGGGAGTCCTACGAGCAGTACTTC
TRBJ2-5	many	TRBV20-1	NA	CSASRPVTGLETQYF	TGCAGTGCTAGCCGGCCCGTCACAGGGTTAGAGACCCAGTACTTC
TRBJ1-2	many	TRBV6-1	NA	CASSEGRGPSYGYTF	TGTGCCAGCAGTGAAGGAAGAGGTCCTTCCTATGGCTACACCTTC
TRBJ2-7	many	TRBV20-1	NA	CSARDRTRGEQYF	TGCAGTGCTAGAGACAGGACTAGGGGGGAGCAGTACTTC
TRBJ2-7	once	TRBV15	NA	CATSRVDNAYEQYF	TGTGCCACCAGCAGAGTGGACAACGCCTACGAGCAGTACTTC
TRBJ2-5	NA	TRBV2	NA	CASSDGLHWETQYF	TGTGCCAGCAGTGACGGACTCCACTGGGAGACCCAGTACTTC
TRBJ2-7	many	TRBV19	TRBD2	CASSPKAGEGYEQYF	TGTGCCAGTAGTCCCAAGGCGGGAGAGGGTTACGAGCAGTACTTC
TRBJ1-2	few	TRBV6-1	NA	CASSEQGDYGYTF	TGTGCCAGCAGTGAACAGGGCGACTATGGCTACACCTTC
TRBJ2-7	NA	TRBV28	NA	CASRPLGEASEQYF	TGTGCCAGCAGACCTTTGGGAGAGGCGAGCGAGCAGTACTTC
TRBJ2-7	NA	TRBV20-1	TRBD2	CSAKGLTDYEQYF	TGCAGTGCTAAGGGACTAACGGACTACGAGCAGTACTTC
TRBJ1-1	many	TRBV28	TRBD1	CASSPGQGYTEAFF	TGTGCCAGCAGTCCCGGACAGGGATATACTGAAGCTTTCTTT
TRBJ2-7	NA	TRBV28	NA	CASTWGRGFYEQYF	TGTGCCAGCACCTGGGGCAGGGGATTTTACGAGCAGTACTTC
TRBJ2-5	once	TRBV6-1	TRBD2	CASSRLAGVGQETQYF	TGTGCCAGCAGCCGCCTAGCGGGAGTAGGGCAAGAGACCCAGTACTTC
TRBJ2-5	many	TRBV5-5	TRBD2	CASSLNIAGVETQYF	TGTGCCAGCAGCTTGAATATAGCGGGAGTGGAGACCCAGTACTTC
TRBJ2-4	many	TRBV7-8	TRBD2	CASSSLANIQYF	TGTGCCAGCAGCTCACTAGCGAACATTCAGTACTTC
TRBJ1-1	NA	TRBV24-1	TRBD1	CAIQDRANTEAFF	TGTGCCATACAAGACAGGGCGAACACTGAAGCTTTCTTT
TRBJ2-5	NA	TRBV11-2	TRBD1	CASSLVPPTGGGYGETQYF	TGTGCCAGCAGCTTGGTTCCCCCGACAGGGGGTGGGTATGGAGAGACCCAGTACTTC
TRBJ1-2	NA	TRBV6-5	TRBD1	CASSYLGQGYGYTF	TGTGCCAGCAGTTACCTGGGACAGGGATATGGCTACACCTTC
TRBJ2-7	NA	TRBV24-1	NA	CATSDASSYEQYF	TGTGCCACCAGTGATGCTAGCTCCTACGAGCAGTACTTC
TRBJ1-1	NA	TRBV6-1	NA	CASSQWGENTEAFF	TGTGCCAGCAGTCAGTGGGGAGAGAACACTGAAGCTTTCTTT
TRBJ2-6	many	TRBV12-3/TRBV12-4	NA	CASSFRGPGANVLTF	TGTGCCAGCAGTTTTCGGGGCCCTGGGGCCAACGTCCTGACTTTC
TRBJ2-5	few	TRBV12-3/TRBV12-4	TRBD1	CASSSGTGGSGETQYF	TGTGCCAGCAGTTCCGGGACAGGGGGATCCGGCGAGACCCAGTACTTC
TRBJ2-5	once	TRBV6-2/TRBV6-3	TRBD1	CASRIDRGPGAQYF	TGTGCCAGCAGGATAGACAGGGGCCCGGGGGCCCAGTACTTC
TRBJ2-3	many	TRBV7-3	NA	CASSQPTDTQYF	TGTGCCAGCAGCCAACCAACAGATACGCAGTATTTT
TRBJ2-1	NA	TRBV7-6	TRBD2	CASTPGLAGLVEQFF	TGTGCCAGCACTCCGGGACTAGCGGGATTGGTTGAGCAGTTCTTC
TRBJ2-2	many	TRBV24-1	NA	CATSEIGGSIGELFF	TGTGCCACCAGTGAGATAGGAGGGTCGATCGGGGAGCTGTTTTTT